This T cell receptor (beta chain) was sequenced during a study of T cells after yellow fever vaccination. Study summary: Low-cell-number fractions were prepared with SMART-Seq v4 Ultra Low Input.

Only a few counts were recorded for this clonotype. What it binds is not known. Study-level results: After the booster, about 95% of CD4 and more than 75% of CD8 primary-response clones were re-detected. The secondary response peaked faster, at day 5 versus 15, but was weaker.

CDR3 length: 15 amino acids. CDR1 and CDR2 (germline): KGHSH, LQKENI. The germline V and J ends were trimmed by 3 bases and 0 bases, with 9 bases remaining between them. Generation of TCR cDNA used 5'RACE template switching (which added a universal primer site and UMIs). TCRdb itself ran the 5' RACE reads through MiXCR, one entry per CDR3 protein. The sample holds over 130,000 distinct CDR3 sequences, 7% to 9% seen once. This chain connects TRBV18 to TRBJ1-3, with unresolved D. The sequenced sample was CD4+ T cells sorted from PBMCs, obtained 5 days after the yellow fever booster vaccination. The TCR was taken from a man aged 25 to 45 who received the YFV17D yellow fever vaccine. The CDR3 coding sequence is TGTGCCAGCTCACCCGGACGGCTCTCTGGAAACACCATATATTTT. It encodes CASSPGRLSGNTIYF.